A selection of T cell receptor beta chains follows, all from one sample in a study of cytomegalovirus exposure and HLA in healthy donors. The data were produced by immunoSEQ multiplex PCR, yet TCRdb's version contains in-frame clones alone and is incomplete. The sample consists of about 200,000 clones, approximately 11% of them appearing once. The sample was PBMCs. These receptors all stem from a man in his fifties in good health and CMV-seropositive. Both conserved end residues are part of each CDR3. The D gene is left open where the match is weak. Some rows have no size entry. The others give once, few or many, or a class for an expanded clone.

v_gene	abundance	j_gene	d_gene	CDR3nt	CDR3aa
TRBV5-1	NA	TRBJ1-4	TRBD1	TGCGCCAGCAGCTTCGTCGGCAGGGGGAACGAAAAACTGTTTTTT	CASSFVGRGNEKLFF
TRBV2	NA	TRBJ2-4	NA	TGTGCCAGCAGTGAACAGGGGACCAAAAACATTCAGTACTTC	CASSEQGTKNIQYF
TRBV29-1	NA	TRBJ2-3	NA	TGCAGCGTTGAAGGCCCGACAAGCACAGATACGCAGTATTTT	CSVEGPTSTDTQYF
TRBV2	few	TRBJ2-1	NA	TGTGCCAGCGGGGGGGACAACTACAATGAGCAGTTCTTC	CASGGDNYNEQFF
TRBV10-3	few	TRBJ1-1	NA	TGTGCCATCAGCAACACACAGTACCCCGGTGAAGCTTTCTTT	CAISNTQYPGEAFF
TRBV9	NA	TRBJ1-1	NA	TGTGCCAGCAGCTTAATCCAGGTTAACACTGAAGCTTTCTTT	CASSLIQVNTEAFF
TRBV12-5	NA	TRBJ1-2	NA	TGTGCTAGTGGTTGGAGCAATTATGGCTACACCTTC	CASGWSNYGYTF
TRBV6-1	few	TRBJ2-7	TRBD1	TGTGCCAGTAGAACAGGGGCGGACTACGAGCAGTACTTC	CASRTGADYEQYF
TRBV7-8	NA	TRBJ2-7	TRBD1	TGTGCCAGCAGCTCCGACCGGGACAGGGGGCGCGAGCAGTACTTC	CASSSDRDRGREQYF
TRBV5-1	few	TRBJ1-6	TRBD1	TGCGCCAGCAGCTTGGACAGGGGGAGACATTCACCCCTCCACTTT	CASSLDRGRHSPLHF
TRBV2	NA	TRBJ1-3	NA	TGTGCCAGCAGTAGGGGATCTGGAAACACCATATATTTT	CASSRGSGNTIYF
TRBV5-1	NA	TRBJ1-5	NA	TGCGCCAGCAGCTTGGGTGGGGCGTCAAGCAATCAGCCCCAGCATTTT	CASSLGGASSNQPQHF
TRBV6-5	few	TRBJ1-2	TRBD1	TGTGCCAGCAGTTATCTCGACAGGGGGGATGGCTACACCTTC	CASSYLDRGDGYTF
TRBV5-4	NA	TRBJ1-1	NA	TGTGCCAGCAAACTGAAGCAGGGGAACACTGAAGCTTTCTTT	CASKLKQGNTEAFF
TRBV27	medium-sized	TRBJ1-6	NA	TGTGCCAGCAGTTTGGGCCCCGCGAATAATTCACCCCTCCACTTT	CASSLGPANNSPLHF
TRBV5-1	few	TRBJ2-5	TRBD1	TGCGCCAGCAGCAAACAGGGGGCGCAGGAGACCCAGTACTTC	CASSKQGAQETQYF
TRBV7-8	many	TRBJ1-2	TRBD1	TGTGCCAGCAGCCGTACCGGGACAGGGGCATTAAACTATGGCTACACCTTC	CASSRTGTGALNYGYTF
TRBV2	NA	TRBJ2-1	NA	TGTGCCAGCAGTACGCAACTCGGTGCCCACAATGAGCAGTTCTTC	CASSTQLGAHNEQFF
TRBV5-6	NA	TRBJ1-2	TRBD1	TGTGCCAGCAGACAACAGGGGGCTCGTAACTATGGCTACACCTTC	CASRQQGARNYGYTF
TRBV11-3	few	TRBJ1-1	TRBD1	TGTGCCAGCAGGGACAGGGGTTCCATCGGAGCTTTCTTT	CASRDRGSIGAFF
TRBV19	NA	TRBJ2-2	NA	TGTGCCAGTCGATCGGCCACTAAGGGGTACACCGGGGAGCTGTTTTTT	CASRSATKGYTGELFF
TRBV5-1	NA	TRBJ1-1	TRBD1	TGCGCCAGCAGCACCCGACAGGGGGCAGGAACTGAAGCTTTCTTT	CASSTRQGAGTEAFF
TRBV2	NA	TRBJ1-1	NA	TGTGCCAGCGAAGGGGGAAACACTGAAGCTTTCTTT	CASEGGNTEAFF
TRBV11-3	NA	TRBJ2-3	TRBD2	TGTGCCAGCAGCTTCGATGTCAAGCGGGGGGCCTCAGATACGCAGTATTTT	CASSFDVKRGASDTQYF
TRBV27	few	TRBJ1-2	NA	TGTGCCAGCAGCCCTGTGGGGGCGAACTATGGCTACACCTTC	CASSPVGANYGYTF
TRBV6-1	NA	TRBJ2-5	NA	TGTGCCAGCAGACTACAGGGAAGCCAAGAGACCCAGTACTTC	CASRLQGSQETQYF
TRBV9	NA	TRBJ2-4	TRBD1	TGTGCCAGCAGCGCAGGGACAGATCAAGCCAAAAACATTCAGTACTTC	CASSAGTDQAKNIQYF
TRBV12-1	NA	TRBJ1-6	NA	TGTGCCAGCAGCTTTGCGGTTGAGGACAGAACCTCACCCCTCCACTTT	CASSFAVEDRTSPLHF